The 29 T cell receptor beta chains listed next were all sequenced from one sample in a study of T cells in localized non-small cell lung cancer. Sequenced by immunoSEQ multiplex PCR; TCRdb stores in-frame clones only, minus some. The sample lists around 17,000 clones; around 88% were seen once. Here the sequenced sample was peripheral blood, taken before any cancer treatment. The receptors originated from a male donor older than 55 with stage II squamous cell lung carcinoma.

The CDR3 region has the DNA TGCAGCGTTGAGTCGGGAGCGGAGACCCAGTACTTC. This translates into CSVESGAETQYF. The genes are TRBV29-1 and TRBJ2-5; D might be TRBD2 (6 bases). CDR1 is SQVTM and CDR2 is ANQGSEA in the germline V gene. This CDR3 has 12 residues. The V end was cut by 3 bases, the J end by 5 bases, with 10 bases between.

CDR3 DNA sequence: TGTGCCAGCAGACAGGCGCTCTCTGGAAACACCATATATTTT. Translated, it gives CASRQALSGNTIYF. The V gene is TRBV6-5, the J gene TRBJ1-3; perhaps TRBD1 as D (5 bases). Germline lookup yields CDR1 MNHEY and CDR2 SVGAGI. CDR3 length equals 14 residues. Trimming cost V 6 bases and J 0 bases, with 9 bases left between them.

The gene calls are TRBV18 and TRBJ2-3, with TRBD2 identical over 8 bases. The germline gives CDR1 KGHSH, CDR2 LQKENI. V lost 3 bases and J lost 2; bases outside the gene matches: 7. The CDR3 extends over 16 amino acids. The CDR3 DNA sequence: TGTGCCAGCTCACCTCGACTAGCGCGGAACACAGATACGCAGTATTTT. This encodes CASSPRLARNTDTQYF.

The chain joins TRBV28 to TRBJ2-3, with D hard to call. V shed 5 bases and J shed 3 bases, with 15 bases lying between them. The CDR3 has 15 amino acids. Germline CDR1 reads MDHEN; CDR2 reads SYDVKM. This CDR3 is CASSPLPIPTDTQYF. In nucleotides, the CDR3 is TGTGCCAGCAGTCCCCTACCGATCCCGACAGATACGCAGTATTTT.

With regard to this clone: The DNA is omitted, as the CDR3 cannot be located on it reliably, and the CDR3 follows TCRdb's listing. J is TRBJ1-1 and V is TRBV7-9. The CDR3 contains 15 residues when both ends are counted. Germline V gives CDR1 SEHNR, CDR2 FQNEAQ (reference sequence). The CDR3 reads CASSFLAVGNTEAFF.

This clone appeared once. J is TRBJ2-1 and V is TRBV5-1, with no clear D. CDR1 SGHRS and CDR2 YFSETQ come from the germline V gene. The CDR3 has 11 amino acids. Trimming pared 0 bases from V and 10 bases from J, leaving 5 bases between. The CDR3 loop reads CASSLGREQFF. For the CDR3, the DNA is TGCGCCAGCAGCTTGGGTAGAGAGCAGTTCTTC.

The chain carries TRBV28 and TRBJ1-5; D remains unclear. Germline-derived CDR1 and CDR2 are MDHEN and SYDVKM. This CDR3 has 17 residues. Trimming removed 2 bases from V and 0 bases from J, with 14 bases in between. DNA of the CDR3: TGTGCCAGCAGTTTAACGGTTGGCGTCTATAGCAATCAGCCCCAGCATTTT. It yields the protein CASSLTVGVYSNQPQHF.

This clone was seen just once. The chain recombines TRBV27 with TRBJ1-2; the D gene is possibly TRBD1 (5 bases). This CDR3 region has 14 residues. V gave up 0 bases and J gave up 4 bases, with 9 bases separating them. Germline V gives CDR1 MNHEY, CDR2 SMNVEV (reference sequence). This chain's CDR3 is CASSLSSGGYGYTF. The DNA of the CDR3 is TGTGCCAGCAGTTTATCATCGGGGGGCTATGGCTACACCTTC.

The chain couples TRBV5-6 to TRBJ2-1; no definite D call. The CDR3 is 12 amino acids. Trimming removed 5 bases at V and 8 bases at J, with 11 bases between. Germline CDR1 reads SGHDT; CDR2 reads YYEEEE. The CDR3 DNA follows: TGTGCCAGCAGTAACCAATTCGATGAGCAGTTCTTC. Translation: CASSNQFDEQFF.

This rearrangement joins TRBV4-2 to TRBJ1-2; D possibly corresponds to TRBD1 (5 bases). Trimming pared 1 base from V and 3 bases from J, leaving 9 bases between. CDR1 is LGHNA, CDR2 YNFKEQ, per germline. There are 14 residues in the CDR3. The CDR3 DNA follows: TGTGCCAGCAGCCAAGTGGGGACCGACTATGGCTACACCTTC. Translation: CASSQVGTDYGYTF.

This chain links TRBV6-5 with TRBJ1-1; D call uncertain. The V and J ends lost 8 bases and 2 bases respectively, with 12 bases between them. This CDR3 has 13 residues. In germline, CDR1 is MNHEY, CDR2 SVGAGI. CDR3 sequence reads: CASAPGINTEAFF. CDR3 DNA: TGTGCCAGCGCCCCGGGGATTAACACTGAAGCTTTCTTT.

The genes are TRBV9 and TRBJ1-1, with TRBD1 as a possible D gene (6 bases). The CDR3 has 15 amino acids. Germline V lookup: CDR1 SGDLS, CDR2 YYNGEE. Between the trimmed V and J ends, which lost 4 bases and 2 bases, there was a span of 15 bases. The DNA of the CDR3 is TGTGCCAGCAGCCCCAGGGGACACGAAAACACTGAAGCTTTCTTT. Amino acid sequence: CASSPRGHENTEAFF.

The chain is built from TRBV6-1 and TRBJ2-7; unclear D gene. Germline-derived CDR1 and CDR2 are MNHNS and SASEGT. V lost 4 bases and J 1 base, leaving 5 bases between the germline ends. The length of the CDR3 is 12 residues. The CDR3 is CASSVQSYEQYF. Written as DNA, the CDR3 is TGTGCCAGCAGTGTACAGTCCTACGAGCAGTACTTC.

This chain joins TRBV27 and TRBJ2-3; TRBD1 is a possible D gene (5 bases). Germline V CDR1 and CDR2: MNHEY, SMNVEV (reference sequence). Trimming pared 5 bases from V and 0 bases from J, leaving 18 bases between. This CDR3 is 17 amino acids long. The chain's CDR3 is CASSIRQSPRSTDTQYF. DNA for the CDR3: TGTGCCAGCAGTATAAGACAGTCCCCGAGAAGCACAGATACGCAGTATTTT.

V is TRBV28 and J is TRBJ2-2; no firm D call. V gave up 2 bases and J gave up 2 bases, with 6 bases separating them. Germline assignment: CDR1 MDHEN and CDR2 SYDVKM. The CDR3 sequence is 14 residues long. CDR3 protein: CASSLKPNTGELFF. The CDR3 coding sequence is TGTGCCAGCAGTTTAAAACCAAACACCGGGGAGCTGTTTTTT.

The chain carries TRBV15 and TRBJ2-3, with 10 nucleotides matching TRBD2. Germline V CDR1 and CDR2: LNHNV, YYDKDF (reference sequence). This CDR3 has 15 amino acids. V gave up 6 bases and J gave up 4 bases; unmatched junction bases: 7. The CDR3 DNA sequence: TGTGCCACCAGAGGGCTAGCGGGAGTGGCAGATACGCAGTATTTT. It is translated as CATRGLAGVADTQYF. Together with reference TRBV15 and TRBJ2-3, the CDR3 gives the full variable domain: DAMVIQNPRYQVTQFGKPVTLSCSQTLNHNVMYWYQQKSSQAPKLLFHYYDKDFNNEADTPDNFQSRRPNTSFCFLDIRSPGLGDTAMYLCATRGLAGVADTQYFGPGTRLTVL.

The CDR3 spells CASSLRGQGNIQYF. The DNA for the CDR3 is TGTGCCAGCAGTTTACGGGGGCAGGGAAACATTCAGTACTTC. The rearrangement links TRBV27 to TRBJ2-4; perhaps D is TRBD1 or TRBD2 (6 bases each). The CDR3 is 14 amino acids. CDR1 is MNHEY and CDR2 is SMNVEV in the germline V gene (reference sequence). V lost 2 bases and J 6 bases, leaving 11 bases between the germline ends.

This chain links TRBV6-1 with TRBJ2-3; 12 bases are a match to TRBD2. The junction had 6 bases not matched to a gene; V was cut back by 6 bases and J by 5 bases. CDR1 MNHNS and CDR2 SASEGT come from the germline V gene. The CDR3 loop spans 15 amino acids. The CDR3 sequence: CASRRLAGAGDTQYF. As DNA, the CDR3 is TGTGCCAGCAGAAGACTAGCGGGAGCAGGAGATACGCAGTATTTT.

The chain employs TRBV28 and TRBJ1-5; no firm D call. Trimming took off 3 bases at V and 6 bases at J, with 3 bases between the two ends. The length of the CDR3 is 11 residues. The germline V gene has CDR1 MDHEN and CDR2 SYDVKM. The CDR3 spells CASSLTQPQHF. The CDR3 DNA sequence: TGTGCCAGCAGTTTGACTCAGCCCCAGCATTTT.

The J gene is TRBJ1-4, the V gene TRBV7-6; 9 bases are shared with TRBD1. The germline CDR1 and CDR2 sequences are SGHVS and FNYEAQ. V was pared by 4 bases and J by 7 bases, with 7 bases of the junction left unmatched. The length of the CDR3 is 15 residues. As DNA, the CDR3 is TGTGCCAGCAGCTCACACAGGGGGCGCGGTGAAAAACTGTTTTTT. Translated: CASSSHRGRGEKLFF.

In its sample, this clone was seen a few times. The rearrangement links TRBV9 to TRBJ1-4; D is unresolved. The CDR3 is 15 amino acids. V was trimmed by 3 bases and J by 0 bases, leaving 9 bases between them. The V gene's germline CDR1 is SGDLS and CDR2 YYNGEE. The CDR3, as DNA: TGTGCCAGCAGCGCCGCCCCTGCAACTAATGAAAAACTGTTTTTT. Translation: CASSAAPATNEKLFF.

The V gene is TRBV18, the J gene TRBJ2-2, with D unresolved. The CDR3 covers 16 residues. The V gene's germline CDR1 is KGHSH and CDR2 LQKENI. Between the trimmed V and J ends, which lost 3 bases and 1 base, there was a span of 12 bases. CDR3 in DNA: TGTGCCAGCTCACCGGGTGCCCTTCTGAACACCGGGGAGCTGTTTTTT. Translated, it gives CASSPGALLNTGELFF.

The chain is built from TRBV28 and TRBJ2-2; tentatively, D is TRBD1 (6 bases). Looked up from germline, CDR1 is MDHEN and CDR2 is SYDVKM. The ends were cut back, 6 bases at V and 0 bases at J, with 14 bases in the middle. The CDR3 consists of 16 residues. The CDR3 bases are TGTGCCAGCAGGCCGCTGGACAGTACGAACACCGGGGAGCTGTTTTTT. Its protein product is CASRPLDSTNTGELFF.

The CDR3 region is CASSLGGGTGETQYF. CDR3 nucleotides: TGTGCCAGCAGCTTGGGTGGGGGGACAGGAGAGACCCAGTACTTC. The genes are TRBV5-4 and TRBJ2-5; the match to TRBD1 covers 8 bases. Germline V gene data show CDR1 as SGHNT and CDR2 as YYREEE (reference sequence). J lost 4 bases, V lost 0 bases, and 5 bases had no gene match. The CDR3 runs to 15 residues.

The chain carries TRBV11-2 and TRBJ2-2; D not certain. Trimming removed 5 bases from V and 0 bases from J, with 13 bases in between. This CDR3 has 16 residues. CDR1 and CDR2 from the germline V gene are SGHAT and FQNNGV. The chain's CDR3 is CASSPRLGSNTGELFF. In DNA form, the CDR3 reads TGTGCCAGCAGCCCCCGTCTGGGGTCGAACACCGGGGAGCTGTTTTTT. The entire variable domain, with the rest obtained from reference TRBV11-2 and TRBJ2-2, is as follows: EAGVAQSPRYKIIEKRQSVAFWCNPISGHATLYWYQQILGQGPKLLIQFQNNGVVDDSQLPKDRFSAERLKGVDSTLKIQPAKLEDSAVYLCASSPRLGSNTGELFFGEGSRLTVL.

The chain carries TRBV7-6 and TRBJ2-5; 8 bases are shared with TRBD1. The CDR3 extends over 15 amino acids. Germline loops: CDR1 SGHVS, CDR2 FNYEAQ. V dropped 5 bases and J dropped 1; count of bases not matched to a gene: 6. CDR3 nucleotide sequence: TGTGCCAGCAGCCGGAGGACAGGGACCCAAGAGACCCAGTACTTC. It yields the protein CASSRRTGTQETQYF.

CDR3 in DNA: TGTGCCAGCAGCTTGTTGGCGGGCACCGGGGAGCTGTTTTTT. Encoded protein: CASSLLAGTGELFF. The chain recombines TRBV5-6 with TRBJ2-2; weak D call: TRBD2 (5 bases). Germline CDR1 reads SGHDT; CDR2 reads YYEEEE. The CDR3 is made up of 14 amino acids. The V end was cut by 1 base, the J end by 4 bases, with 8 bases between.

The table lists this clone with a count of one. The chain combines TRBV5-4 with TRBJ2-7; D possibly corresponds to TRBD2 (6 bases). V lost 2 bases, J lost 3 bases, and 9 bases lay in between. This CDR3 has 13 amino acids. Germline assignment: CDR1 SGHNT and CDR2 YYREEE (reference sequence). The CDR3 DNA follows: TGTGCCAGCAGCTTACGGGAGAGCTACGAGCAGTACTTC. Translation gives CASSLRESYEQYF.

This clone showed up just once. J is TRBJ2-1 and V is TRBV19; 12 nucleotides agree with TRBD1. With 6 bases clipped from V and 5 bases from J, the junction kept 8 bases outside the gene matches. Germline values: CDR1 LNHDA, CDR2 SQIVND (reference sequence). This CDR3 has 16 amino acids. As DNA, the CDR3 is TGTGCCAGTAGCCGAGGGGGACAGGGGGCCGACAATGAGCAGTTCTTC. Protein sequence: CASSRGGQGADNEQFF.